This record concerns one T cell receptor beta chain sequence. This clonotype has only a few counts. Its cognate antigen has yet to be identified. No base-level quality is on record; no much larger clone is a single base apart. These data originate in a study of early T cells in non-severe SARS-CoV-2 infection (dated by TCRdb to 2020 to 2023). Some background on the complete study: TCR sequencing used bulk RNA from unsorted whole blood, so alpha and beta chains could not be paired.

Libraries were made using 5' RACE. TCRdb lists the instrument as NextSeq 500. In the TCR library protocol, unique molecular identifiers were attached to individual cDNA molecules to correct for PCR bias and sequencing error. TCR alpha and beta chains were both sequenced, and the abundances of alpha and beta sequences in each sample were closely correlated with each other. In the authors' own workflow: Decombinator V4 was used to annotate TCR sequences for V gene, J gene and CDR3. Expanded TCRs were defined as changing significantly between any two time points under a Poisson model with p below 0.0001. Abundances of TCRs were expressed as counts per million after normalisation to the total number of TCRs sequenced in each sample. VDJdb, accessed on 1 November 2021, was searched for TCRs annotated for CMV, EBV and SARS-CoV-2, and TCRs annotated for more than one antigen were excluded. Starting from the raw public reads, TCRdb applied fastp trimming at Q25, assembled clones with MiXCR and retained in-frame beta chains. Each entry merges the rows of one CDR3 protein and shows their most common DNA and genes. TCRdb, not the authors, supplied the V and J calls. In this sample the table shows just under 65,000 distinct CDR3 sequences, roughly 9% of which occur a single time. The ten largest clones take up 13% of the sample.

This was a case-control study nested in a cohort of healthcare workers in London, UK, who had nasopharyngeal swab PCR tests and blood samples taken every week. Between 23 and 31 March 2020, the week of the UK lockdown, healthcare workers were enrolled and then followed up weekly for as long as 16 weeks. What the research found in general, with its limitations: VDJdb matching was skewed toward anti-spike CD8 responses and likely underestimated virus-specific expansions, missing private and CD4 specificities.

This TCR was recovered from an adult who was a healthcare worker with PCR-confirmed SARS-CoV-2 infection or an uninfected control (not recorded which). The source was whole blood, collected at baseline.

The CDR3 has the sequence CASSVASTSEGLYNEQFF. The DNA reads as follows: TGTGCCAGCAGCGTAGCTAGCACTAGCGAAGGCCTTTACAATGAGCAGTTCTTC. The sequence joins TRBV9 to TRBJ2-1, and TRBD2 matches 7 of the central bases. The CDR3 measures 18 amino acids from cysteine to phenylalanine. Only the CDR3 DNA is retained, 54 bases long and in frame from the first base. CDR1 and CDR2 are read off the germline V gene as SGDLS and YYNGEE. V lost 0 bases and J lost 4 bases, and the count of bases not matched to a germline gene is 13.